Shown below are 20 T cell receptor beta chains from a single sample sequenced in a study of T cell responses to AZD1222 COVID-19 vaccine. The assay was immunoSEQ multiplex PCR, and TCRdb's table has in-frame clones only and misses some. The data show 95,000 to 150,000 clones, with 85% to 90% seen just once and 2.5% to 4% held by the top ten. The sequencing used peripheral blood, collected on day 0 of AZD1222 vaccination. The receptors originated from an adult in good health.

This chain uses TRBV7-2 with TRBJ2-7; tentative D call: TRBD1 (7 bases). The CDR3 length is 14 residues. In germline, CDR1 is SGHTA, CDR2 FQGNSA. V lost 6 bases and J 5 bases, leaving 17 bases between the germline ends. The CDR3 region has the DNA TGTGCCAGCAGATTCGGAGGGGGCGTGGACGAGCAGTACTTC. Its protein is CASRFGGGVDEQYF.

J is TRBJ2-3 and V is TRBV4-3; no firm D call. The CDR3 is made up of 13 amino acids. V lost 0 bases, J lost 7 bases, and 8 bases lay in between. Germline V lookup: CDR1 LGHNA, CDR2 YSLEER. CDR3 in DNA: TGCGCCAGCAGCCAAGAGCCGGGTTATACGCAGTATTTT. It yields the protein CASSQEPGYTQYF.

V is TRBV4-1 and J is TRBJ2-7; no definite D call. CDR3 length: 14 residues. Germline CDR1 MGHRA, CDR2 YSYEKL. V lost 1 base and J 0 bases, leaving 7 bases between the germline ends. The CDR3 nucleotides are TGCGCCAGCAGCCAAGTTGGGAACTCCTACGAGCAGTACTTC. Translation gives CASSQVGNSYEQYF.

This chain uses TRBV12-5 with TRBJ2-1, with TRBD2 matching over 8 bases. Germline lookup yields CDR1 LGHNT and CDR2 FRNRAP. The length of the CDR3 is 16 residues. V shed 3 bases, J shed 8 bases, and the junction held 12 bases outside the gene matches. This chain's CDR3 is CASGFFAGTRVDEQFF. In DNA form, the CDR3 reads TGTGCTAGTGGTTTCTTCGCCGGGACTAGAGTTGATGAGCAGTTCTTC.

The rearrangement joins TRBV11-2 to TRBJ2-2; 14 bases map to TRBD2. This CDR3 has 21 amino acids. Germline V gene sequence: CDR1 SGHAT, CDR2 FQNNGV. V dropped 6 bases and J dropped 0; count of bases not matched to a gene: 15. CDR3 in amino acids: CASSFKTGLAGEIANTGELFF. The CDR3 DNA reads as TGTGCCAGCAGTTTCAAGACGGGACTAGCGGGGGAGATCGCGAACACCGGGGAGCTGTTTTTT.

This chain joins TRBV28 and TRBJ1-2; 8 nucleotides line up with TRBD1. V lost 1 base to trimming and J lost 3 bases; unmatched junction nucleotides: 4. Germline loops: CDR1 MDHEN, CDR2 SYDVKM. This CDR3 comprises 15 residues. The CDR3 here is CASSLSGQDHYGYTF. DNA for the CDR3: TGTGCCAGCAGTTTATCGGGACAGGACCACTATGGCTACACCTTC.

The chain is built from TRBV28 and TRBJ2-1; D is possibly TRBD2 (6 bases). From germline, CDR1 is MDHEN and CDR2 SYDVKM. The V and J ends lost 2 bases and 0 bases respectively, with 20 bases between them. This CDR3 has 19 amino acids. For the CDR3, the DNA is TGTGCCAGCAGTTTAAATTGGGGAGTAGCGGAGTCCTCCTACAATGAGCAGTTCTTC. Translated: CASSLNWGVAESSYNEQFF. Looking up the rest from reference TRBV28 and TRBJ2-1 gives the full variable domain: DVKVTQSSRYLVKRTGEKVFLECVQDMDHENMFWYRQDPGLGLRLIYFSYDVKMKEKGDIPEGYSVSREKKERFSLILESASTNQTSMYLCASSLNWGVAESSYNEQFFGPGTRLTVL.

The chain links TRBV28 to TRBJ1-2, with D maybe TRBD1 (5 bases). This CDR3 is built from 14 residues. Germline loops: CDR1 MDHEN, CDR2 SYDVKM. V gave up 5 bases and J gave up 6 bases, with 16 bases separating them. The DNA of the CDR3 is TGTGCCAGCAGTCGGGGCCGGCGGTTGGATGGCTACACCTTC. Residues: CASSRGRRLDGYTF.

V and J are TRBV5-1 and TRBJ2-3; the D is unclear. V was pared by 0 bases and J by 5 bases, with 13 bases between. The CDR3 has 15 residues. The germline CDR1 and CDR2 sequences are SGHRS and YFSETQ. The CDR3 loop reads CASSLEAVQIDTQYF. The CDR3 DNA sequence: TGCGCCAGCAGCTTGGAGGCGGTGCAAATAGATACGCAGTATTTT.

The J gene is TRBJ1-4, the V gene TRBV11-1; 10 bases are a match to TRBD1. The CDR3 covers 15 residues. Germline V gene lookup returns CDR1 SGHAT and CDR2 FQDESV (reference sequence). V lost 2 bases and J lost 8; bases outside the gene matches: 5. The chain's CDR3 is CASSLFGTGDEKLFF. The CDR3 bases are TGTGCCAGCAGCTTATTTGGGACAGGGGACGAAAAACTGTTTTTT.

J is TRBJ1-1 and V is TRBV19; unclear D gene. The ends were cut back, 5 bases at V and 4 bases at J, with 17 bases in the middle. The germline gives CDR1 LNHDA, CDR2 SQIVND (reference sequence). This CDR3 contains 15 residues. Here the CDR3 DNA reads TGTGCCAGTAGTCTTAATGGGGTGTGGAGCACTGAAGCTTTCTTT. Amino acids: CASSLNGVWSTEAFF.

CDR3 coding DNA: TGTGCCAGCACTATGACACCGAACACCGGGGAGCTGTTTTTT. This translates into CASTMTPNTGELFF. V and J are TRBV6-5 and TRBJ2-2; D gene ambiguous. Trimming removed 7 bases at V and 0 bases at J, with 9 bases between. Per germline, CDR1 MNHEY and CDR2 SVGAGI. The length of the CDR3 is 14 residues.

The chain carries TRBV13 and TRBJ2-3; D remains ambiguous. CDR1 and CDR2 from the germline V gene are PRHDT and FYEKMQ (reference sequence). This CDR3 is 14 amino acids long. V dropped 0 bases and J dropped 3 bases, with 7 bases sitting between them. The CDR3 loop reads CASSLGRGTDTQYF. As DNA, the CDR3 is TGTGCCAGCAGCTTAGGCCGCGGTACAGATACGCAGTATTTT.

This chain connects TRBV27 to TRBJ1-2, with 8 bases matching TRBD1. J lost 3 bases, V lost 1 base, and 4 bases had no gene match. Per germline, CDR1 MNHEY and CDR2 SMNVEV (reference sequence). The CDR3 is 15 amino acids. The CDR3 sequence is CASSLFPDRDYGYTF. CDR3 in DNA: TGTGCCAGCAGTTTATTCCCGGACAGGGACTATGGCTACACCTTC.

This clone was seen a single time. V usage is TRBV6-2 or TRBV6-3 and J usage is TRBJ1-2; 8 bases agree with TRBD1. Germline CDR1 and CDR2: MNHEY and SVGEGT. The junction had 6 bases not matched to a gene; V was cut back by 2 bases and J by 7 bases. The CDR3 is made up of 14 amino acids. Here the CDR3 DNA reads TGTGCCAGCAGTTACCGGCAGGGGGCTCGTGGCTACACCTTC. Translation: CASSYRQGARGYTF.

This clone showed up just a few times. V usage is TRBV6-6 and J usage is TRBJ2-2; D is undetermined. This CDR3 is built from 12 residues. Between the trimmed V and J ends, which lost 5 bases and 8 bases, there was a span of 9 bases. Germline V gene lookup returns CDR1 MNHNY and CDR2 SVGAGI (reference sequence). CDR3 region: CASSPPRGELFF. CDR3 in DNA: TGTGCCAGCAGTCCCCCTAGGGGGGAGCTGTTTTTT.

J is TRBJ2-1 and V is TRBV15; D call uncertain. Per the germline V gene, CDR1 is LNHNV and CDR2 is YYDKDF (reference sequence). V gave up 0 bases and J gave up 4 bases, with 10 bases separating them. The CDR3 loop spans 15 amino acids. The CDR3 DNA reads TGTGCCACCAGCAGAGATCCGGATACTTACAATGAGCAGTTCTTC. Amino acids: CATSRDPDTYNEQFF.

The V and J genes are TRBV2 and TRBJ1-5, with 7 bases matching TRBD1. The CDR3 loop spans 14 amino acids. Germline loops: CDR1 SNHLY, CDR2 FYNNEI. Unmatched junction bases numbered 8, after V lost 5 bases and J lost 7 bases. The DNA of the CDR3 is TGTGCCAGCAGTCTTCGACAGGGAAGCCAGCCCCAGCATTTT. Its translation: CASSLRQGSQPQHF.

The chain has TRBV9 and TRBJ1-6, with 9 positions matching TRBD1. The CDR3 length is 15 residues. V shed 2 bases, J shed 10 bases, and the junction held 7 bases outside the gene matches. CDR1 and CDR2 from the germline V gene are SGDLS and YYNGEE. CDR3 sequence reads: CASSVVGTGYSPLHF. DNA of the CDR3: TGTGCCAGCAGCGTCGTCGGGACAGGGTACTCACCCCTCCACTTT. Supplemented by reference TRBV9 and TRBJ1-6, the full variable domain reads DSGVTQTPKHLITATGQRVTLRCSPRSGDLSVYWYQQSLDQGLQFLIQYYNGEERAKGNILERFSAQQFPDLHSELNLSSLELGDSALYFCASSVVGTGYSPLHFGNGTRLTVT.

The chain couples TRBV7-3 to TRBJ2-1, with D perhaps matching TRBD2 (6 bases). V shed 5 bases and J shed 6 bases, with 17 bases lying between them. Germline V gene lookup returns CDR1 SGHTA and CDR2 FQGTGA. This CDR3 is 15 amino acids long. CDR3 region: CASSPYGGDTNEQFF. The CDR3 coding sequence is TGTGCCAGCAGCCCCTACGGGGGAGACACCAATGAGCAGTTCTTC.